A single sample is the source of the 29 T cell receptor beta chains below, sequenced in a study of shared clonotypes between healthy human individuals. TCRdb's copy holds only in-frame clones and misses some; the assay was immunoSEQ multiplex PCR. The sample has roughly 110,000 clones, 55% to 70% seen once. Input material: memory CD8+ T cells sorted from blood. Subset specified: CD45RO+ cells pooled with CCR7-negative TemRA cells. The receptors shown here come from a woman aged 25 to 39 in good health.

The genes are TRBV7-6 and TRBJ2-1; perhaps TRBD2 as D (6 bases). Germline lookup yields CDR1 SGHVS and CDR2 FNYEAQ. V was clipped by 4 bases and J by 4 bases, with 11 bases between them. The CDR3 has 14 residues. The chain's CDR3 is CASSSLTRYNEQFF. The DNA for the CDR3 is TGTGCCAGCAGCTCTTTGACTAGGTACAATGAGCAGTTCTTC.

The chain links TRBV2 to TRBJ2-5, with 11 bases aligning to TRBD2. Germline V gene lookup returns CDR1 SNHLY and CDR2 FYNNEI. The junction had 18 bases not matched to a gene; V was cut back by 7 bases and J by 11 bases. This CDR3 contains 16 residues. The chain's CDR3 is CASTQFSGRARWEQYF. The CDR3 DNA is TGTGCCAGCACTCAATTTAGCGGGAGGGCCCGGTGGGAGCAGTACTTC.

The chain links TRBV7-9 to TRBJ2-1; possible D gene TRBD2, 5 bases. This CDR3 has 16 amino acids. Trimming removed 2 bases at V and 0 bases at J, with 11 bases between. In germline, CDR1 is SEHNR, CDR2 FQNEAQ (reference sequence). This CDR3 is CASSLLTSISYNEQFF. The CDR3 DNA sequence: TGTGCCAGCAGCTTACTAACTAGTATCTCCTACAATGAGCAGTTCTTC.

This sequence joins TRBV5-1 and TRBJ1-2; the D gene is possibly TRBD1 (5 bases). V gave up 0 bases and J gave up 5 bases, with 14 bases separating them. The CDR3 sequence is 15 residues long. In germline, CDR1 is SGHRS, CDR2 YFSETQ. Written as DNA, the CDR3 is TGCGCCAGCAGCTTGGACCCCGGGGGGAAGTATGGCTACACCTTC. This codes for CASSLDPGGKYGYTF. Together with reference TRBV5-1 and TRBJ1-2, the CDR3 gives the full variable domain: KAGVTQTPRYLIKTRGQQVTLSCSPISGHRSVSWYQQTPGQGLQFLFEYFSETQRNKGNFPGRFSGRQFSNSRSEMNVSTLELGDSALYLCASSLDPGGKYGYTFGSGTRLTVV.

This clone showed up many times. V is TRBV2 and J is TRBJ2-3, with D perhaps matching TRBD2 (5 bases). Germline V lookup: CDR1 SNHLY, CDR2 FYNNEI. The V end lost 5 bases, the J end lost 2 bases, and 14 bases lay between the germline ends. CDR3 length: 15 amino acids. CDR3 DNA: TGTGCCAGCAGTTTAACTAGATCCCCCACAGATACGCAGTATTTT. This codes for CASSLTRSPTDTQYF. The full variable domain, its missing parts supplied by reference TRBV2 and TRBJ2-3, is EPEVTQTPSHQVTQMGQEVILRCVPISNHLYFYWYRQILGQKVEFLVSFYNNEISEKSEIFDDQFSVERPDGSNFTLKIRSTKLEDSAMYFCASSLTRSPTDTQYFGPGTRLTVL.

The chain uses TRBV27 and TRBJ1-2; weak D call: TRBD1 (5 bases). Germline V gene data show CDR1 as MNHEY and CDR2 as SMNVEV (reference sequence). CDR3 length: 19 amino acids. The ends were cut back, 5 bases at V and 4 bases at J, with 29 bases in the middle. CDR3 sequence reads: CASSLRLWTGTPSIYGYTF. Written as DNA, the CDR3 is TGTGCCAGCAGTCTCCGGTTGTGGACCGGGACGCCTTCAATCTATGGCTACACCTTC.

The chain has TRBV25-1 and TRBJ1-1; D gene uncertain. Per germline, CDR1 MGHDK and CDR2 SYGVNS. V was cut by 6 bases and J by 1 base, with 12 bases left in between. The CDR3 has 14 amino acids. The CDR3 is CASSHSRSNTEAFF. As DNA, the CDR3 is TGTGCCAGCAGCCACAGCCGCTCGAACACTGAAGCTTTCTTT.

V gene TRBV7-2 combines with J gene TRBJ1-1, with 11 bases aligning to TRBD1. CDR1 and CDR2 (germline): SGHTA, FQGNSA. CDR3 length: 16 residues. V shed 3 bases and J 4 bases; nucleotides not matched to a gene: 7. The CDR3 loop is CASSFESGTGGTEAFF. In DNA, the CDR3 is TGTGCCAGCAGCTTTGAGTCCGGGACAGGGGGCACTGAAGCTTTCTTT.

The table lists this clone with a few counts. In nucleotides, the CDR3 is TGTGCCAGCAGTGAAGGAACTACCACCGGGGAGCTGTTTTTT. Residues: CASSEGTTTGELFF. V usage is TRBV6-1 and J usage is TRBJ2-2; D unclear. This CDR3 contains 14 residues. Germline CDR1 is MNHNS and CDR2 is SASEGT. V dropped 1 base and J dropped 4 bases, with 7 bases sitting between them.

This clone was observed a handful of times. The chain couples TRBV30 to TRBJ1-1, with a weak D call TRBD1 (6 bases). CDR3 length: 13 amino acids. The V gene's germline CDR1 is GTSNPN and CDR2 SVGIG (reference sequence). The V and J ends lost 4 bases and 5 bases respectively, with 14 bases between them. CDR3 protein: CAWTPTGQTEAFF. For the CDR3, the DNA is TGTGCCTGGACCCCGACAGGTCAAACTGAAGCTTTCTTT.

The J gene is TRBJ2-1, the V gene TRBV30; D may match TRBD1 or TRBD2 (6 bases each). This CDR3 spans 13 amino acids. Germline CDR1 and CDR2: GTSNPN and SVGIG (reference sequence). Between the trimmed V and J ends, which lost 8 bases and 6 bases, there was a span of 17 bases. The chain's CDR3 is CAVGGFVVNEQFF. The CDR3 DNA reads TGTGCCGTGGGGGGCTTTGTCGTCAATGAGCAGTTCTTC.

This clone appeared once. This chain uses TRBV25-1 with TRBJ2-1; 10 bases line up with TRBD2. J lost 9 bases, V lost 1 base, and 15 bases had no gene match. The germline V gene encodes CDR1 MGHDK and CDR2 SYGVNS. The CDR3 has 18 amino acids. CDR3 region: CASSESVGTSDYRGEQFF. The CDR3 region has the DNA TGTGCCAGCAGTGAATCGGTCGGGACTAGCGACTATCGAGGTGAGCAGTTCTTC.

The rearrangement joins TRBV7-8 to TRBJ1-4; 9 bases align to TRBD1. With V trimmed by 5 bases and J by 0 bases, 7 bases remained unmatched. This CDR3 contains 17 residues. Germline CDR1 is SGHVS and CDR2 is FQNEAQ. The CDR3 nucleotides read TGTGCCAGCAGCCCGTGGGGACAGGGAGCAACTAATGAAAAACTGTTTTTT. This sequence encodes CASSPWGQGATNEKLFF.

This clone has at least ten counts. The chain couples TRBV29-1 to TRBJ2-7; no clear D. V was cut by 0 bases and J by 3 bases, with 15 bases left in between. Germline V gives CDR1 SQVTM, CDR2 ANQGSEA. This CDR3 comprises 15 residues. The CDR3 nucleotides are TGCAGCGTTGAAGATGGCGCCTCCCACGGCTACGAGCAGTACTTC. This encodes CSVEDGASHGYEQYF.

This clone was picked up a small number of times. The V gene is TRBV6-1, the J gene TRBJ1-1; D is unclear. Per the germline V gene, CDR1 is MNHNS and CDR2 is SASEGT. This CDR3 contains 14 residues. V gave up 4 bases and J gave up 1 base, with 10 bases separating them. In nucleotides, the CDR3 is TGTGCCAGCAGTGGGATGTACCCGAACACTGAAGCTTTCTTT. It translates to CASSGMYPNTEAFF.

The CDR3 protein is CASSFRDEQFF. CDR3 DNA sequence: TGTGCCAGCAGCTTTAGGGATGAGCAGTTCTTC. This rearrangement joins TRBV5-4 to TRBJ2-1; D is uncertain. Germline assignment: CDR1 SGHNT and CDR2 YYREEE (reference sequence). The CDR3 is made up of 11 amino acids. Trimming cost V 2 bases and J 8 bases, with 5 bases left between them.

This sequence joins TRBV11-2 and TRBJ2-2; 9 bases match TRBD2. Unmatched junction bases numbered 14, after V lost 1 base and J lost 8 bases. This CDR3 spans 18 amino acids. Germline assignment: CDR1 SGHAT and CDR2 FQNNGV. CDR3 in DNA: TGTGCCAGCAGCTTAGGCCGGTTGGCGGGAGGGCCATCGGGGGAGCTGTTTTTT. Translation gives CASSLGRLAGGPSGELFF.

The chain uses TRBV7-3 and TRBJ2-2, with no clear D. The CDR3 is 14 amino acids. The germline CDR1 and CDR2 sequences are SGHTA and FQGTGA. Trimming pared 5 bases from V and 3 bases from J, leaving 10 bases between. CDR3 sequence: CASSPKSYTGELFF. The CDR3 nucleotides are TGTGCCAGCAGCCCCAAGAGCTACACCGGGGAGCTGTTTTTT.

V gene TRBV28 combines with J gene TRBJ1-1; the D gene is possibly TRBD1 (6 bases). This CDR3 region has 16 residues. Germline CDR1 reads MDHEN; CDR2 reads SYDVKM. Trimming shortened V by 7 bases and J by 0 bases, and 18 bases separated the two germline ends. The DNA of the CDR3 is TGTGCCAGCATGGGAGGGGGGCCCACCATGAACACTGAAGCTTTCTTT. This encodes CASMGGGPTMNTEAFF.

V usage is TRBV2 and J usage is TRBJ2-7; 7 bases agree with TRBD2. CDR1 is SNHLY and CDR2 is FYNNEI in the germline V gene. The CDR3 has 16 amino acids. V shed 2 bases, J shed 3 bases, and the junction held 10 bases outside the gene matches. CDR3 loop: CASSEPPSAGDYEQYF. The DNA for the CDR3 is TGTGCCAGCAGTGAACCGCCTTCGGCGGGGGACTACGAGCAGTACTTC.

This chain joins TRBV5-1 and TRBJ2-3; possible D gene TRBD1, 6 bases. The CDR3 runs to 14 residues. CDR1 and CDR2 from the germline V gene are SGHRS and YFSETQ. The V end was cut by 5 bases, the J end by 3 bases, with 13 bases between. In nucleotides, the CDR3 is TGCGCCAGCAGTCAGGGGTATATGACAGATACGCAGTATTTT. Protein sequence: CASSQGYMTDTQYF.

The chain joins TRBV27 to TRBJ2-2, with D unclear. The germline V gene encodes CDR1 MNHEY and CDR2 SMNVEV (reference sequence). The V gene lost 5 bases and the J gene lost 3 bases, with 7 bases spanning the gap. The CDR3 covers 13 residues. CDR3 residues: CASSLQHTGELFF. CDR3 DNA sequence: TGTGCCAGCAGTCTTCAGCACACCGGGGAGCTGTTTTTT.

This rearrangement joins TRBV30 to TRBJ2-5; D gene uncertain. Germline-derived CDR1 and CDR2 are GTSNPN and SVGIG (reference sequence). The CDR3 is 13 residues long. V was shortened by 0 bases and J by 5 bases, with 10 bases between the two germline ends. In DNA form, the CDR3 reads TGTGCCTGGAGTGTAGTCGTCGGTGAGACCCAGTACTTC. It is translated as CAWSVVVGETQYF.

V and J are TRBV6-5 and TRBJ2-7, with D tentatively TRBD1 (5 bases). Between the trimmed V and J ends, which lost 5 bases and 0 bases, there was a span of 11 bases. The germline V gene has CDR1 MNHEY and CDR2 SVGAGI. The length of the CDR3 is 14 residues. CDR3 DNA sequence: TGTGCCAGCAGTGAAGGAGACAGCTCCTACGAGCAGTACTTC. Its protein is CASSEGDSSYEQYF.

This sequence joins TRBV5-1 and TRBJ2-7, with 8 bases lining up with TRBD1. V was pared by 4 bases and J by 3 bases, with 21 bases of the junction left unmatched. This CDR3 comprises 19 residues. Germline V CDR1 and CDR2: SGHRS, YFSETQ. The CDR3 protein is CASSSPGQGPEYRYYEQYF. The CDR3 DNA is TGCGCCAGCAGCAGTCCCGGACAGGGCCCGGAGTACAGATACTACGAGCAGTACTTC.

Points on this clone: This sequence is one base from a far larger clone and is likely a read error. The chain carries TRBV6-1 and TRBJ2-3; no clear D gene. The CDR3 spans 13 residues. V was clipped by 3 bases and J by 2 bases, with 6 bases between them. Germline V gene sequence: CDR1 MNHNS, CDR2 SASEGT. The CDR3 nucleotides read TGTGCCAGCAGTGACACCGACACAGATACGCAGTATTTT. Translated: CASSDTDTDTQYF.

V gene TRBV5-1 combines with J gene TRBJ2-3, with D tentatively TRBD2 (6 bases). In germline, CDR1 is SGHRS, CDR2 YFSETQ. The length of the CDR3 is 15 residues. V lost 6 bases to trimming and J lost 5 bases, with 19 bases between them. The CDR3 sequence: CASNSWDWVRDTQYF. For the CDR3, the DNA is TGCGCCAGCAACTCCTGGGACTGGGTACGAGATACGCAGTATTTT.

Details on this clone: This sample also contains other DNA sequences that code for the same CDR3. J is TRBJ2-7 and V is TRBV27; 10 bases agree with TRBD1. V trimming: 5 bases; J trimming: 3 bases; junction bases outside the gene matches: 4. Germline assignment: CDR1 MNHEY and CDR2 SMNVEV (reference sequence). The CDR3 is 14 residues long. The CDR3 DNA follows: TGTGCCAGCAGTCCCCGGACAGGGGGCTACGAGCAGTACTTC. The encoded protein is CASSPRTGGYEQYF.

A word on this clone: Within the sample, other DNA sequences also encode this same CDR3. The rearrangement uses TRBV18 and TRBJ2-5, with 9 nucleotides matching TRBD2. The CDR3 is made up of 15 amino acids. The germline CDR1 and CDR2 sequences are KGHSH and LQKENI. V lost 0 bases to trimming and J lost 2 bases; unmatched junction nucleotides: 1. The CDR3 DNA sequence: TGTGCCAGCTCACCACCGACTAGCGGACAAGAGACCCAGTACTTC. This gives the protein CASSPPTSGQETQYF.